Each of the 7 T cell receptor beta chains below was sequenced from the same sample in a study of identical twins. One entry per CDR3 protein results from TCRdb running MiXCR on the 5' RACE reads. Of hundreds of thousands of distinct CDR3 sequences listed, about 20% were seen once; the top ten hold around 4.4%. This sample also belongs to another study, concerning T cells expressing NK-cell markers.

Specimen: PBMCs. The receptors originated from a woman aged 18-30 years in good health.

This clonotype turned up a few times. The chain employs TRBV27 and TRBJ1-5; the D is unclear. Looked up from germline, CDR1 is MNHEY and CDR2 is SMNVEV (reference sequence). CDR3 length equals 13 residues. The V end was cut by 5 bases, the J end by 3 bases, with 8 bases between. CDR3 loop: CASSQAYNQPQHF. The CDR3, as DNA: TGTGCCAGCAGTCAGGCCTACAATCAGCCCCAGCATTTT.

This clonotype was seen only a few times. This chain uses TRBV12-3 or TRBV12-4 with TRBJ2-7; TRBD2 agrees at 8 bases. V shed 5 bases and J 2 bases; nucleotides not matched to a gene: 11. The CDR3 totals 16 residues. CDR3 residues: CASSPRGGTTTYEQYF. CDR3 DNA: TGTGCCAGCAGTCCCCGGGGGGGGACCACAACCTACGAGCAGTACTTC.

This clonotype was seen a handful of times. The chain recombines TRBV20-1 with TRBJ1-4, with D perhaps matching TRBD1 (5 bases). The germline gives CDR1 DFQATT, CDR2 SNEGSKA (reference sequence). The CDR3 extends over 11 amino acids. Trimming cost V 1 base and J 10 bases, with 7 bases left between them. The CDR3 here is CSARGDGKLFF. In nucleotides, the CDR3 is TGCAGTGCTAGAGGGGACGGAAAACTGTTTTTT.

V and J are TRBV12-3 or TRBV12-4 and TRBJ2-5; D unresolved. The CDR3 is 13 amino acids. Trimming removed 7 bases at V and 3 bases at J, with 12 bases between. As DNA, the CDR3 is TGTGCCAGCACGTCACCGGGTAAAGAGACCCAGTACTTC. Its protein is CASTSPGKETQYF.

The chain combines TRBV5-6 with TRBJ2-1, with 7 bases matching TRBD2. Germline lookup yields CDR1 SGHDT and CDR2 YYEEEE. The junction had 3 bases not matched to a gene; V was cut back by 1 base and J by 5 bases. CDR3 length: 14 amino acids. Here the CDR3 reads CASSLYGGNNEQFF. Written as DNA, the CDR3 is TGTGCCAGCAGCTTGTACGGGGGGAACAATGAGCAGTTCTTC.

The chain couples TRBV5-5 to TRBJ2-2, with TRBD1 matching over 7 bases. The CDR3 length is 14 residues. Germline CDR1 SGHKS, CDR2 YYEKEE (reference sequence). V lost 5 bases and J lost 3; bases outside the gene matches: 4. The CDR3 DNA is TGTGCCAGCAGGGGGACAGCTTACACCGGGGAGCTGTTTTTT. It encodes CASRGTAYTGELFF. The complete variable domain, with remaining parts taken from reference TRBV5-5 and TRBJ2-2, reads DAGVTQSPTHLIKTRGQQVTLRCSPISGHKSVSWYQQVLGQGPQFIFQYYEKEERGRGNFPDRFSARQFPNYSSELNVNALLLGDSALYLCASRGTAYTGELFFGEGSRLTVL.

This clonotype was detected a few times. The chain couples TRBV20-1 to TRBJ2-3; 7 bases fit TRBD2. Germline V CDR1 and CDR2: DFQATT, SNEGSKA (reference sequence). Trimming at V came to 4 bases and at J to 0 bases, leaving 7 bases not matched to a gene. This CDR3 contains 15 residues. The DNA for the CDR3 is TGCAGTGCTACCCACCTAGCGGAGAGCACAGATACGCAGTATTTT. Translating gives CSATHLAESTDTQYF.